This TCR beta chain is from a study of monozygotic twins with inflammatory bowel disease. Study-wide results and limits: Among twins, concordant and discordant pairs did not differ in repertoire similarity, possibly from limited power.

In regard to this clonotype: Its antigen is not known.

UMIs bearing a 6-nucleotide sample barcode were added through template switching. TCRdb re-called the 5' RACE reads; one entry per CDR3 protein, DNA not given. The sample yields roughly 160,000 distinct CDR3 sequences, of which the top ten take up roughly 7.4%. The length of the CDR3 is 17 residues. Germline V lookup: CDR1 SGHRS, CDR2 YFSETQ. This sequence was found in a human donor with ulcerative colitis or Crohn's disease, or a healthy co-twin of an affected twin (not recorded which). Sample: blood. This rearrangement joins TRBV5-1 to TRBJ1-4. The CDR3 region is CASSLTGPGTANEKLFF.